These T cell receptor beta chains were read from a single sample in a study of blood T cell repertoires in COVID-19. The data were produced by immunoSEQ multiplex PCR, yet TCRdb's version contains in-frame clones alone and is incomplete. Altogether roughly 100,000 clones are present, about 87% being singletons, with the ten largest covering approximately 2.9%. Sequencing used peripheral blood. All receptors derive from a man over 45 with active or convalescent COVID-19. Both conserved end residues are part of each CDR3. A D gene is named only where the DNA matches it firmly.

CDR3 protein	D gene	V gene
CAWSRGQNTIYF	TRBD1	TRBV30
CASSLPGGDNTGELFF	TRBD2	TRBV3-1/TRBV3-2
CASIRTGPWEKLFF	TRBD1	TRBV28
CASSGGDRVGEQYF	TRBD1	TRBV28
CALNGAANTEAFF	.	TRBV30
CAWNLIGVSSYNSPLHF	.	TRBV30
CASSFRQAPEAFF	.	TRBV7-2
CASSPPRGGDSYEQYF	.	TRBV18
CASTCYQPQHF	.	TRBV6-5
CASSVGRDRGNEKLFF	TRBD1	TRBV7-2
CASSPRTSGGPNGEQFF	TRBD2	TRBV5-1
CASSLTTGGLDNEQFF	TRBD1	TRBV5-6
CASSPPGGAVQYF	TRBD1	TRBV5-6
CASSVVGSGYTF	.	TRBV28
CASSFAGVEKLFF	.	TRBV7-8
CASRGTGGGGYTF	TRBD1	TRBV2
CASSLDGHWGELFF	.	TRBV5-1
CASSGVEQGVEAFF	.	TRBV18
CASSPTGGGETQYF	.	TRBV7-7
CASSKESGTGTTGELFF	.	TRBV21-1
CASSLATGTYEQYF	TRBD1	TRBV7-2
CASSYTSQPQHF	.	TRBV28
CASSYSRRGRRTTEAFF	.	TRBV6-2/TRBV6-3
CASITGTGWGDTQYF	TRBD1	TRBV5-1
CASSTDGSGSSTDTQYF	.	TRBV5-4
CASSLIPGQETQYF	.	TRBV5-1
CASSQVCTPGQRMNTEAFF	TRBD1	TRBV3-1/TRBV3-2
CASSQDYPSGTTDTQYF	TRBD2	TRBV4-3
CASSTRTEAFF	.	TRBV28
CASRKPDRVYGYTF	TRBD1	TRBV2
CASSKGAGTEAFF	TRBD1	TRBV5-1
CASSSRRTDTQYF	.	TRBV2
CASTAGQGHGYTF	TRBD1	TRBV28
CSVDDGIYGYTF	.	TRBV29-1
CASSLGQGSYEQYF	TRBD1	TRBV27
CASSFQGNNSPLHF	.	TRBV6-5
CASSPGQGHGYTF	TRBD1	TRBV18
CASSLRDKGDTEAFF	.	TRBV5-1
CACTRTGVYGYTF	TRBD1	TRBV30
CASSEDSNSPLHF	.	TRBV5-1
CASRQGAYGYTF	.	TRBV6-5
CASQGSRGTEAFF	TRBD1	TRBV28
CSGTAGTASTDTQYF	TRBD1	TRBV29-1